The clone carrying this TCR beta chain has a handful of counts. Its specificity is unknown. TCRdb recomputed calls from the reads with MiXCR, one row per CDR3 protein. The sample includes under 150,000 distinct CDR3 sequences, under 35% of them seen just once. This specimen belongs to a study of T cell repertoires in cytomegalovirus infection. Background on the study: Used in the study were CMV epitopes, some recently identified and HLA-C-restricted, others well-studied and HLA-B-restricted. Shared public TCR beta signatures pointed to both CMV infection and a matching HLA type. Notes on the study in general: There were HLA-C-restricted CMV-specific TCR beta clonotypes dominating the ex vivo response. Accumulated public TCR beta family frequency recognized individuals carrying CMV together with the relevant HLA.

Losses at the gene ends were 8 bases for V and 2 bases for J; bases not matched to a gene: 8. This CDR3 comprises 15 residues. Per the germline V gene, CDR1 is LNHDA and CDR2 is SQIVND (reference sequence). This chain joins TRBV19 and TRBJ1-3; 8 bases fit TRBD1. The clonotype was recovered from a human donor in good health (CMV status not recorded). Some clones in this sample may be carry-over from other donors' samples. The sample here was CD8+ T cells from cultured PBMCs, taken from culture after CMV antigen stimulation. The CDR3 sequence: CASVTGTGTGNTIYF. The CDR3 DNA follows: TGTGCCAGTGTAACCGGGACAGGAACTGGAAACACCATATATTTT. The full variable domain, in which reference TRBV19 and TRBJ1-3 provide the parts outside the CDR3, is DGGITQSPKYLFRKEGQNVTLSCEQNLNHDAMYWYRQDPGQGLRLIYYSQIVNDFQKGDIAEGYSVSREKKESFPLTVTSAQKNPTAFYLCASVTGTGTGNTIYFGEGSWLTVV.